This T cell receptor (beta chain) comes out of a study of neurological immune-mediated disorders. Source material was 2 million unsorted PBMCs, stored at -80 °C in RNAlater. TCRdb analysed the 5' RACE reads with MiXCR anew, one entry per CDR3 protein. The data show tens of thousands of distinct CDR3 sequences, approximately 12% seen once. Per germline, CDR1 SGHTA and CDR2 FQGNSA. The length of the CDR3 is 16 residues. The ends lost 2 bases at V and 4 bases at J; junction bases unmatched: 4. This chain uses TRBV7-2 with TRBJ1-5; 11 bases are a match to TRBD1. Sequenced input: PBMCs. The TCR originated in a female donor in good health. Written as DNA, the CDR3 is TGTGCCAGCAGCTTACAGGACAGGGGGCGAAATCAGCCCCAGCATTTT. This translates into CASSLQDRGRNQPQHF.